This entry lists 10 T cell receptor beta chains sequenced from one sample in a study of blood T cell repertoires in COVID-19. Assay: immunoSEQ multiplex PCR; the TCRdb copy retains only in-frame clones and omits some. The repertoire consists of more than 50,000 clones, with around nine tenths occurring once and the leading ten covering about 3.4%. The sequencing sample was made of peripheral blood. The receptors shown here come from a human donor in a cohort sampled during active COVID-19.

The chain couples TRBV30 to TRBJ1-1; D gene unclear. The CDR3 sequence is 13 residues long. CDR1 is GTSNPN, CDR2 SVGIG, per germline (reference sequence). V was clipped by 1 base and J by 4 bases, with 10 bases between them. The CDR3 is CAWSASAGTEAFF. In nucleotides, the CDR3 is TGTGCCTGGAGTGCAAGCGCGGGCACTGAAGCTTTCTTT.

The chain has TRBV12-3 or TRBV12-4 and TRBJ2-7; D is perhaps TRBD2 (5 bases). The CDR3 consists of 12 residues. Trimming left V 3 bases short and J 4 bases short, with 7 bases between. The CDR3 sequence is CASSFRGYEQYF. The CDR3, as DNA: TGTGCCAGCAGTTTCCGGGGTTACGAGCAGTACTTC.

This clone appeared a few times. V is TRBV5-3 and J is TRBJ2-7, with 11 positions matching TRBD2. TRBV5-3 is identified as an open reading frame with a role that is uncertain. There are 15 residues in the CDR3. V gave up 5 bases and J gave up 3 bases; unmatched junction bases: 7. The CDR3, as DNA: TGTGCCAGAAGTTTGACTAGCGGGGACAACTACGAGCAGTACGTC. Translating gives CARSLTSGDNYEQYV.

The chain joins TRBV6-4 to TRBJ2-1; possible D gene TRBD1, 5 bases. CDR1 and CDR2 from the germline V gene are MRHNA and SNTAGT. V was trimmed by 11 bases and J by 1 base, leaving 15 bases between them. The CDR3 loop spans 14 amino acids. In nucleotides, the CDR3 is TGTGCCGCCGCCAGGGATTCATCCTACAATGAGCAGTTCTTC. Translated, it gives CAAARDSSYNEQFF.

The chain combines TRBV10-2 with TRBJ2-5; 9 nucleotides match TRBD1. V was pared by 6 bases and J by 6 bases, with 5 bases of the junction left unmatched. Germline V gene sequence: CDR1 WSHSY, CDR2 SAAADI. CDR3 size: 13 residues. CDR3 nucleotide sequence: TGCGCCAGCAGAGACAGGGGGAGACAGACCCAGTACTTC. Translated, it gives CASRDRGRQTQYF.

J is TRBJ1-1 and V is TRBV6-5; D is unresolved. The ends were cut back, 7 bases at V and 5 bases at J, with 20 bases in the middle. The CDR3 has 15 residues. Germline CDR1 MNHEY, CDR2 SVGAGI. Here the CDR3 DNA reads TGTGCCAGCATCTCCGGGGTAGGGTATAGGACTGAAGCTTTCTTT. This sequence encodes CASISGVGYRTEAFF.

The chain carries TRBV6-5 and TRBJ1-2; a possible D gene is TRBD1 (5 bases). CDR3 length equals 13 residues. Germline-derived CDR1 and CDR2 are MNHEY and SVGAGI. With 6 bases removed from V and 2 bases from J, the gap between germline ends came to 10 bases. CDR3 bases: TGTGCCAGCAGCTTCGGGGGGAACTATGGCTACACCTTC. Its translation: CASSFGGNYGYTF.

This clone was seen just once. The chain combines TRBV18 with TRBJ1-6; D unclear. There are 13 residues in the CDR3. Germline V lookup: CDR1 KGHSH, CDR2 LQKENI. V dropped 3 bases and J dropped 7 bases, with 7 bases sitting between them. As DNA, the CDR3 is TGTGCCAGCTCACCCCGGTCCAATTCACCCCTCCACTTT. It encodes CASSPRSNSPLHF.

V gene TRBV11-3 combines with J gene TRBJ2-3; tentatively, D is TRBD1 (6 bases). Germline CDR1 and CDR2: SGHNT and YENEEA. The CDR3 runs to 15 residues. Trimming took 4 bases from V and 2 from J, leaving 13 bases between them. CDR3 sequence: CASSSHRAHTDTQYF. DNA for the CDR3: TGTGCCAGCAGCTCTCACAGGGCCCACACAGATACGCAGTATTTT.

This chain links TRBV5-1 with TRBJ2-1, with 10 nucleotides matching TRBD2. V lost 4 bases to trimming and J lost 7 bases; unmatched junction nucleotides: 8. The germline V gene encodes CDR1 SGHRS and CDR2 YFSETQ. The CDR3 has 15 residues. CDR3 region: CASSQPGLASNEQFF. CDR3 nucleotide sequence: TGCGCCAGCAGCCAACCGGGACTAGCGAGTAATGAGCAGTTCTTC.